The 26 T cell receptor beta chains below were found in one sample sequenced in a study of cytomegalovirus exposure and HLA in healthy donors. In the PCR, 60 Vbeta and 13 Jbeta primers were used. Data came from immunoSEQ multiplex PCR; TCRdb stores just in-frame clones and leaves some out. The sample includes some 120,000 clones, around three quarters of them seen just once. Sequenced material: PBMCs. The origin of the receptors is a man aged 25 to 40 in good health and CMV-seropositive.

The rearrangement uses TRBV9 and TRBJ2-1, with 10 bases matching TRBD1. The V gene end was trimmed by 5 bases and the J gene end by 3 bases; junction bases not matched to a gene: 11. This CDR3 spans 17 amino acids. Germline V lookup: CDR1 SGDLS, CDR2 YYNGEE. Here the CDR3 reads CASSLSIGTGVYNEQFF. The CDR3 nucleotides are TGTGCCAGCAGTTTATCAATCGGGACAGGGGTCTACAATGAGCAGTTCTTC.

The gene calls are TRBV29-1 and TRBJ2-3; the D is unclear. Germline V lookup: CDR1 SQVTM, CDR2 ANQGSEA. The CDR3 runs 14 residues. Between the trimmed V and J ends, which lost 2 bases and 1 base, there was a span of 10 bases. CDR3 amino acids: CSVETAFGTDTQYF. CDR3 coding DNA: TGCAGCGTTGAAACAGCATTTGGCACAGATACGCAGTATTTT.

The CDR3 protein is CASRPTGTGNQPQHF. CDR3 DNA: TGTGCCAGCAGACCCACAGGGACCGGCAATCAGCCCCAGCATTTT. The chain has TRBV6-5 and TRBJ1-5, with a tentative D call TRBD1 (6 bases). Trimming cost V 6 bases and J 2 bases, with 14 bases left between them. CDR3 length: 15 amino acids. Germline assignment: CDR1 MNHEY and CDR2 SVGAGI.

The gene calls are TRBV28 and TRBJ1-6, with 8 bases identical to TRBD1. The CDR3 consists of 15 residues. Germline assignment: CDR1 MDHEN and CDR2 SYDVKM. The V segment lost 5 bases and the J segment 14 bases; nucleotides outside the gene matches: 14. The CDR3 DNA reads TGTGCCAGCAGTCGGCGCCCGGGACAGGCCCAATCCCTCCACTTT. This encodes CASSRRPGQAQSLHF.

CDR3 nucleotides: TGTGCCAGCAGCCAAGTTAAGAGGGCCCCGCAGTATTTT. This gives the protein CASSQVKRAPQYF. The chain has TRBV14 and TRBJ2-3; perhaps TRBD2 as D (5 bases). V shed 1 base and J shed 10 bases, with 12 bases lying between them. Germline assignment: CDR1 SGHDN and CDR2 FVKESK. CDR3 length equals 13 residues.

The chain links TRBV4-2 to TRBJ2-3; D is possibly TRBD2 (6 bases). V was pared by 1 base and J by 0 bases, with 14 bases between. The length of the CDR3 is 17 residues. Germline values: CDR1 LGHNA, CDR2 YNFKEQ. Written as DNA, the CDR3 is TGTGCCAGCAGCCAAGCGGGACTCACACGCAGCACAGATACGCAGTATTTT. It encodes CASSQAGLTRSTDTQYF.

This chain uses TRBV5-4 with TRBJ2-3, with a possible D match to TRBD1 (6 bases). Germline loops: CDR1 SGHNT, CDR2 YYREEE (reference sequence). V was cut by 1 base and J by 3 bases, with 6 bases left in between. This CDR3 comprises 13 residues. CDR3: CASSLTGTDTQYF. The CDR3 DNA reads TGTGCCAGCAGCTTGACAGGGACAGATACGCAGTATTTT.

This sequence joins TRBV19 and TRBJ2-6; D ambiguous. The CDR3 totals 15 residues. CDR1 LNHDA and CDR2 SQIVND come from the germline V gene (reference sequence). V was clipped by 11 bases and J by 0 bases, with 14 bases between them. CDR3 in DNA: TGTGCCTCGGTTGCGCGGCACTCTGGGGCCAACGTCCTGACTTTC. Protein sequence: CASVARHSGANVLTF.

V and J are TRBV12-5 and TRBJ1-5; possibly TRBD1 for D (6 bases). Germline V CDR1 and CDR2: LGHNT, FRNRAP. V shed 0 bases and J shed 3 bases, with 9 bases lying between them. CDR3 size: 15 residues. The CDR3 region is CASGLVRDINQPQHF. CDR3 in DNA: TGTGCTAGTGGTTTGGTCCGGGACATCAATCAGCCCCAGCATTTT.

The sample holds a few counts of this clone. The chain carries TRBV2 and TRBJ2-1; 11 nucleotides match TRBD2. The V gene's germline CDR1 is SNHLY and CDR2 FYNNEI. The junction had 6 bases not matched to a gene; V was cut back by 1 base and J by 10 bases. This CDR3 has 15 amino acids. CDR3 sequence reads: CASSEGLAGGWEQFF. Written as DNA, the CDR3 is TGTGCCAGCAGTGAAGGGCTAGCGGGGGGTTGGGAGCAGTTCTTC.

This clone was seen a few times. The V call is TRBV6-1, the J call TRBJ1-5; D not certain. Germline V gene sequence: CDR1 MNHNS, CDR2 SASEGT. This CDR3 spans 15 amino acids. The V end lost 0 bases, the J end lost 5 bases, and 11 bases lay between the germline ends. Here the CDR3 reads CASSEARADDQPQHF. CDR3 nucleotides: TGTGCCAGCAGTGAAGCGCGGGCAGATGATCAGCCCCAGCATTTT.

The J gene is TRBJ2-7, the V gene TRBV18; D call uncertain. The CDR3 length is 16 residues. Germline lookup yields CDR1 KGHSH and CDR2 LQKENI. V was shortened by 1 base and J by 0 bases, with 13 bases between the two germline ends. The CDR3 protein is CASSPLDRGSSYEQYF. CDR3 nucleotide sequence: TGTGCCAGCTCACCACTAGATCGCGGAAGCTCCTACGAGCAGTACTTC.

This clone was seen only once. The chain carries TRBV7-8 and TRBJ2-2; unclear D gene. Trimming cost V 5 bases and J 6 bases, with 7 bases left between them. Germline V gene lookup returns CDR1 SGHVS and CDR2 FQNEAQ. The CDR3 length is 12 residues. The CDR3 protein is CASSTTAGELFF. The DNA for the CDR3 is TGTGCCAGCAGCACGACTGCCGGGGAGCTGTTTTTT.

The J gene is TRBJ2-1, the V gene TRBV5-1, with D perhaps matching TRBD2 (6 bases). The length of the CDR3 is 15 residues. Germline V gene data show CDR1 as SGHRS and CDR2 as YFSETQ. Between the trimmed V and J ends, which lost 0 bases and 2 bases, there was a span of 9 bases. CDR3 region: CASSLGTSTYNEQFF. CDR3 bases: TGCGCCAGCAGCTTGGGTACTAGCACCTACAATGAGCAGTTCTTC.

This clone was seen once. This chain joins TRBV5-1 and TRBJ1-4; no clear D. Deletions cut 4 bases from V and 1 base from J, with 11 bases between. Germline V gene sequence: CDR1 SGHRS, CDR2 YFSETQ. There are 15 residues in the CDR3. The CDR3 bases are TGCGCCAGCAGCAGGACTACGGGAACTAATGAAAAACTGTTTTTT. Translating it yields CASSRTTGTNEKLFF. The full variable domain, its missing parts supplied by reference TRBV5-1 and TRBJ1-4, is KAGVTQTPRYLIKTRGQQVTLSCSPISGHRSVSWYQQTPGQGLQFLFEYFSETQRNKGNFPGRFSGRQFSNSRSEMNVSTLELGDSALYLCASSRTTGTNEKLFFGSGTQLSVL.

In DNA form, the CDR3 reads TGTGCTAGTGGTTTGGTACTAGAGTACCAAGAGACCCAGTACTTC. Residues: CASGLVLEYQETQYF. The V call is TRBV12-5, the J call TRBJ2-5; a weak D match, TRBD2 (5 bases). Trimming pared 0 bases from V and 0 bases from J, leaving 8 bases between. CDR1 and CDR2 (germline): LGHNT, FRNRAP. This CDR3 spans 15 amino acids. The variable domain in full, completed from reference TRBV12-5 and TRBJ2-5, reads DARVTQTPRHKVTEMGQEVTMRCQPILGHNTVFWYRQTMMQGLELLAYFRNRAPLDDSGMPKDRFSAEMPDATLATLKIQPSEPRDSAVYFCASGLVLEYQETQYFGPGTRLLVL.

The chain employs TRBV7-5 and TRBJ2-1; the table assigns TRBD2, which was not confirmed against the DNA. TRBV7-5 is noted as a pseudogene. This CDR3 region has 17 residues. This chain's CDR3 is CVRSLGLAESSYNEQFF. CDR3 in DNA: TGTGTCAGAAGCCTGGGACTAGCGGAGAGCTCCTACAATGAGCAGTTCTTC.

V gene TRBV2 combines with J gene TRBJ1-5, with 11 bases aligning to TRBD1. V lost 10 bases and J lost 7; bases outside the gene matches: 6. The V gene's germline CDR1 is SNHLY and CDR2 FYNNEI. The CDR3 is 13 residues long. CDR3 protein: CATAGTGGQPQHF. CDR3 nucleotides: TGTGCCACCGCTGGGACAGGGGGGCAGCCCCAGCATTTT.

The V call is TRBV11-3, the J call TRBJ2-5; TRBD1 matches at 8 bases. V lost 6 bases and J lost 7; bases outside the gene matches: 10. The CDR3 loop spans 14 amino acids. Germline CDR1 is SGHNT and CDR2 is YENEEA. The CDR3 region is CASSRQGLGGTQYF. The CDR3 nucleotides are TGTGCCAGCAGTCGACAGGGGCTGGGGGGGACCCAGTACTTC.

For the CDR3, the DNA is TGTGCCAGCAGCTTAGGGGGGCGAACAGATACGCAGTATTTT. This encodes CASSLGGRTDTQYF. The chain uses TRBV7-2 and TRBJ2-3; maybe TRBD1 (6 bases). The V end lost 1 base, the J end lost 3 bases, and 8 bases lay between the germline ends. The germline V gene has CDR1 SGHTA and CDR2 FQGNSA. The CDR3 loop spans 14 amino acids.

This clone has just a few counts. The chain carries TRBV29-1 and TRBJ1-2, with TRBD1 matching over 7 bases. V dropped 3 bases and J dropped 8; count of bases not matched to a gene: 9. This CDR3 has 13 amino acids. Germline V gene data show CDR1 as SQVTM and CDR2 as ANQGSEA. The CDR3 DNA reads as TGCAGCGTTGACGGGCCAGGGGGACGCGGCTACACCTTC. The encoded protein is CSVDGPGGRGYTF.

The rearrangement links TRBV4-1 to TRBJ1-3; no clear D. The V gene's germline CDR1 is MGHRA and CDR2 YSYEKL. The CDR3 totals 15 residues. Trimming took off 4 bases at V and 3 bases at J, with 13 bases between the two ends. The CDR3 bases are TGCGCCAGCAGCCCAGCGACGGGATATGGAAACACCATATATTTT. It encodes CASSPATGYGNTIYF.

This clone occurred once. The chain combines TRBV7-9 with TRBJ1-2; D is possibly TRBD1 (5 bases). Between the trimmed V and J ends, which lost 5 bases and 4 bases, there was a span of 14 bases. CDR3 size: 14 residues. Germline assignment: CDR1 SEHNR and CDR2 FQNEAQ (reference sequence). As DNA, the CDR3 is TGTGCCAGCAGCCGGGACTCGGACGGCTATGGCTACACCTTC. Its translation is CASSRDSDGYGYTF. The variable domain in full, with the rest retrieved from reference TRBV7-9 and TRBJ1-2, is DTGVSQNPRHKITKRGQNVTFRCDPISEHNRLYWYRQTLGQGPEFLTYFQNEAQLEKSRLLSDRFSAERPKGSFSTLEIQRTEQGDSAMYLCASSRDSDGYGYTFGSGTRLTVV.

V and J are TRBV27 and TRBJ2-5; 12 nucleotides align to TRBD1. Gene TRBJ2-7 matches the end of the DNA better, so the J call may be wrong. The CDR3 covers 15 residues. CDR1 and CDR2 from the germline V gene are MNHEY and SMNVEV (reference sequence). CDR3 residues: CASSPRDRGPYEQYF. CDR3 sequence (DNA): TGTGCCAGCAGTCCACGGGACAGGGGGCCATACGAGCAGTACTTC.

The V call is TRBV9, the J call TRBJ2-1; D possibly corresponds to TRBD1 (5 bases). This CDR3 spans 15 amino acids. Germline V lookup: CDR1 SGDLS, CDR2 YYNGEE. The ends were cut back, 0 bases at V and 3 bases at J, with 10 bases in the middle. CDR3 sequence reads: CASSVVGADYNEQFF. As DNA, the CDR3 is TGTGCCAGCAGCGTAGTAGGGGCAGACTACAATGAGCAGTTCTTC. Full variable domain (missing parts from reference TRBV9 and TRBJ2-1): DSGVTQTPKHLITATGQRVTLRCSPRSGDLSVYWYQQSLDQGLQFLIQYYNGEERAKGNILERFSAQQFPDLHSELNLSSLELGDSALYFCASSVVGADYNEQFFGPGTRLTVL.

V usage is TRBV27 and J usage is TRBJ2-7; TRBD1 matches at 7 bases. Looked up from germline, CDR1 is MNHEY and CDR2 is SMNVEV (reference sequence). The CDR3 has 14 amino acids. V shed 5 bases and J 6 bases; nucleotides not matched to a gene: 10. CDR3 in amino acids: CASSPLSGQLEQYF. The CDR3 DNA is TGTGCCAGCAGTCCATTGTCGGGACAGCTCGAGCAGTACTTC.